This T cell receptor beta chain was identified in a study of CD8 T cells in ankylosing spondylitis. This clonotype appeared a few times. V dropped 4 bases and J dropped 5; count of bases not matched to a gene: 7. Germline lookup yields CDR1 SGHRS and CDR2 YFSETQ. The CDR3 is 16 residues long. TCRdb fed the 5' RACE reads into MiXCR, producing one record per CDR3 protein. The repertoire has about 250,000 distinct CDR3 sequences, 10% of them found once; the top ten carry about 3%. The chain uses TRBV5-1 and TRBJ2-3; TRBD2 agrees at 13 bases. Sequences were obtained from blood, either unsorted or a sorted T cell fraction (not recorded which). The clonotype comes from a male donor with ankylosing spondylitis or in good health (not recorded which). The CDR3, as DNA: TGCGCCAGCAGCCTCACTAGCGGGAGGGCCAGAGATACGCAGTATTTT. Translated, it gives CASSLTSGRARDTQYF.